The clone carrying this T cell receptor (beta chain) was counted ten times or more. Its antigen remains unidentified. The second PCR ran about 6 to 11 cycles with a sample-barcoded 5' primer and J-beta primers. Every cDNA molecule bore a tag from a template-switch adaptor containing 12 random nucleotides. TCRdb fed the 5' RACE reads into MiXCR, producing one record per CDR3 protein. The profile shows about 590,000 distinct CDR3 sequences, roughly 31% of them singletons. The data derive from a study of blood T cells in healthy people across ages. Overall study results and limits: Higher diversity and more naive CD4+ cells were features of long-lived donors, compared to aged donors. Across samples, TCR beta diversity tracked strongly with naive T cell percentage.

Sequencing used blood. The TCR originated in a woman aged 80 or over in good health.

CDR3 nucleotide sequence: TGCGCCAGCAGCTGGGACTCAATAGCGAACACCGGGGAGCTGTTTTTT. This codes for CASSWDSIANTGELFF. The chain employs TRBV5-1 and TRBJ2-2; D perhaps matches TRBD2 (6 bases). Germline CDR1 and CDR2: SGHRS and YFSETQ. The V end was cut by 3 bases, the J end by 0 bases, with 12 bases between. CDR3 length: 16 residues.